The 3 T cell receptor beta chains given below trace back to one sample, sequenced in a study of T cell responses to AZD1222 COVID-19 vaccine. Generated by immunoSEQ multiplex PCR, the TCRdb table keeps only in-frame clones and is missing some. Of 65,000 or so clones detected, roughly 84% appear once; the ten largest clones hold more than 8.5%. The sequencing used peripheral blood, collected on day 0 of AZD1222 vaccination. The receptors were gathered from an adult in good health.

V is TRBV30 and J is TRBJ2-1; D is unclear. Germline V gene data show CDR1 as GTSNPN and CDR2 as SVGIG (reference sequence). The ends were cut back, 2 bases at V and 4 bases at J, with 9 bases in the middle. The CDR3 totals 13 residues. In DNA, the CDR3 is TGTGCCTGGAGTATAGGCTTGTACAATGAGCAGTTCTTC. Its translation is CAWSIGLYNEQFF.

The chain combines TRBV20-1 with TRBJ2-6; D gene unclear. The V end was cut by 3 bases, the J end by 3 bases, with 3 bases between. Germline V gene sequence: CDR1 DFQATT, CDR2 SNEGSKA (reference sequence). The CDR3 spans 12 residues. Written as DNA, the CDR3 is TGCAGTGCTAGTGATGGGGCCAACGTCCTGACTTTC. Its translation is CSASDGANVLTF.

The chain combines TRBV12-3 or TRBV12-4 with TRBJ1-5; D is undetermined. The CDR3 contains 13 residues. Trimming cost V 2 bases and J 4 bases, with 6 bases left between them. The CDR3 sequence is CASSLNGNQPQHF. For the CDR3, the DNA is TGTGCCAGCAGTTTAAATGGGAATCAGCCCCAGCATTTT.